The next 24 T cell receptor beta chains were all read from a single sample in a study of T cell repertoires in cytomegalovirus infection. Each CDR3 protein gets one entry after TCRdb re-called the reads with MiXCR. In the table there are a few hundred thousand distinct CDR3 sequences, about 33% of which are singletons. Which antigens these TCRs recognize remains unknown. The sample here was cultured PBMCs, taken from culture after CMV antigen stimulation. The origin of the receptors is a human donor in good health (CMV status not recorded). Some clones in this sample may be carry-over from other donors' samples.

The rearrangement uses TRBV7-9 and TRBJ1-2; 7 bases line up with TRBD1. Germline loops: CDR1 SEHNR, CDR2 FQNEAQ (reference sequence). Trimming took 2 bases from V and 4 from J; bases not matched to a gene: 13. The CDR3 is 17 amino acids. CDR3 loop: CASSLPLEEGALYGYTF. Written as DNA, the CDR3 is TGTGCCAGCAGCTTACCTCTTGAAGAGGGGGCACTCTATGGCTACACCTTC.

This clonotype is a singleton in its sample. This chain connects TRBV7-2 to TRBJ2-1, with D perhaps TRBD1 (6 bases). V was pared by 2 bases and J by 8 bases, with 13 bases between. CDR3 length: 14 residues. Germline V lookup: CDR1 SGHTA, CDR2 FQGNSA. The CDR3 DNA follows: TGTGCCAGCAGCTTATCGGCAGGGGAGTATGAGCAGTTCTTC. It codes for CASSLSAGEYEQFF.

This clonotype came up a few times. The rearrangement joins TRBV7-2 to TRBJ2-2, with TRBD1 as a possible D gene (6 bases). Germline V gene data show CDR1 as SGHTA and CDR2 as FQGNSA. The V end lost 0 bases, the J end lost 7 bases, and 12 bases lay between the germline ends. CDR3 length: 15 residues. This chain's CDR3 is CASSLAAGVGGELFF. CDR3 coding DNA: TGTGCCAGCAGCTTAGCGGCAGGGGTGGGCGGGGAGCTGTTTTTT.

This sequence joins TRBV7-6 and TRBJ2-5; tentative D call: TRBD2 (6 bases). The CDR3 is 14 residues long. Germline CDR1 is SGHVS and CDR2 is FNYEAQ. Trimming removed 5 bases at V and 2 bases at J, with 12 bases between. Written as DNA, the CDR3 is TGTGCCAGCAGCCAGGGACTTCGGCAAGAGACCCAGTACTTC. This translates into CASSQGLRQETQYF.

The gene calls are TRBV12-3 or TRBV12-4 and TRBJ1-1, with D perhaps TRBD1 (6 bases). The CDR3 has 16 residues. V gave up 7 bases and J gave up 5 bases, with 23 bases separating them. CDR3 sequence (DNA): TGTGCCAGCACCCCAGGGCCGGCAGGGGAGGAGACTGAAGCTTTCTTT. Translation: CASTPGPAGEETEAFF.

This chain links TRBV28 with TRBJ1-3, with 9 bases fitting TRBD1. V lost 4 bases, J lost 1 base, and 8 bases stayed unmatched. Germline CDR1 reads MDHEN; CDR2 reads SYDVKM. The CDR3 totals 17 residues. Here the CDR3 reads CASSSIQGARSGNTIYF. Here the CDR3 DNA reads TGTGCCAGCAGTTCCATACAGGGGGCTAGGTCTGGAAACACCATATATTTT.

This clonotype has a handful of counts. The chain joins TRBV7-8 to TRBJ2-5; D is ambiguous. The CDR3 consists of 12 residues. The V end was cut by 1 base, the J end by 9 bases, with 9 bases between. Germline CDR1 reads SGHVS; CDR2 reads FQNEAQ. CDR3 in amino acids: CASSLEQSAQYF. The CDR3 region has the DNA TGTGCCAGCAGCTTAGAGCAAAGTGCCCAGTACTTC. Full variable domain (missing parts from reference TRBV7-8 and TRBJ2-5): GAGVSQSPRYKVAKRGQDVALRCDPISGHVSLFWYQQALGQGPEFLTYFQNEAQLDKSGLPSDRFFAERPEGSVSTLKIQRTQQEDSAVYLCASSLEQSAQYFGPGTRLLVL.

This clonotype has more than one count but fewer than ten. CDR3 bases: TGTGCCAGCAGTCCGCTACTAGCGGGAGACACCGGGGAGCTGTTTTTT. This codes for CASSPLLAGDTGELFF. This rearrangement joins TRBV6-1 to TRBJ2-2, with TRBD2 matching over 11 bases. Germline values: CDR1 MNHNS, CDR2 SASEGT. V shed 5 bases, J shed 3 bases, and the junction held 5 bases outside the gene matches. The CDR3 has 16 residues.

V is TRBV6-2 or TRBV6-3 and J is TRBJ2-3; 11 bases align to TRBD2. Losses at the gene ends were 3 bases for V and 8 bases for J; bases not matched to a gene: 7. The germline V gene has CDR1 MNHEY and CDR2 SVGEGT. The CDR3 loop spans 15 amino acids. The chain's CDR3 is CASSYSLAGEGTQYF. The CDR3 bases are TGTGCCAGCAGTTATTCACTAGCGGGAGAGGGTACGCAGTATTTT.

The rearrangement links TRBV7-6 to TRBJ2-3; D remains unclear. Trimming removed 5 bases from V and 1 base from J, with 16 bases in between. This CDR3 has 16 amino acids. Per the germline V gene, CDR1 is SGHVS and CDR2 is FNYEAQ. CDR3 nucleotides: TGTGCCAGCAGCGCTACCCTTCAGTTCGGCACAGATACGCAGTATTTT. The encoded protein is CASSATLQFGTDTQYF.

In its sample, this clonotype was seen a few times. The chain is built from TRBV6-2 or TRBV6-3 and TRBJ2-1; D is perhaps TRBD2 (5 bases). CDR3 length: 16 residues. CDR1 is MNHEY, CDR2 SVGEGT, per germline. The V end lost 2 bases, the J end lost 5 bases, and 16 bases lay between the germline ends. The CDR3 sequence is CASSYGRGAENNEQFF. The CDR3 region has the DNA TGTGCCAGCAGTTACGGGCGAGGAGCGGAGAACAATGAGCAGTTCTTC.

J is TRBJ1-2 and V is TRBV28; a weak D match, TRBD1 (5 bases). The CDR3 length is 11 residues. Germline CDR1 reads MDHEN; CDR2 reads SYDVKM. Trimming pared 10 bases from V and 4 bases from J, leaving 10 bases between. This CDR3 is CATGPIYGYTF. CDR3 coding DNA: TGTGCCACGGGACCGATCTATGGCTACACCTTC.

This chain uses TRBV19 with TRBJ1-5; tentative D call: TRBD1 (5 bases). This CDR3 has 15 amino acids. The germline V gene has CDR1 LNHDA and CDR2 SQIVND (reference sequence). Trimming shortened V by 3 bases and J by 3 bases, and 12 bases separated the two germline ends. The CDR3 DNA is TGTGCCAGTAGTATTTCGGCGGGACCCAATCAGCCCCAGCATTTT. It is translated as CASSISAGPNQPQHF. Combining the CDR3 with reference TRBV19 and TRBJ1-5 gives the whole variable domain DGGITQSPKYLFRKEGQNVTLSCEQNLNHDAMYWYRQDPGQGLRLIYYSQIVNDFQKGDIAEGYSVSREKKESFPLTVTSAQKNPTAFYLCASSISAGPNQPQHFGDGTRLSIL.

This clonotype was seen a handful of times. The V and J genes are TRBV12-3 or TRBV12-4 and TRBJ2-1; D may correspond to TRBD1 or TRBD2 (6 bases each). This CDR3 has 16 residues. V lost 4 bases to trimming and J lost 5 bases, with 18 bases between them. CDR3 coding DNA: TGTGCCAGCAGTTCATTCTCCAGGGGAGGCCACAATGAGCAGTTCTTC. Protein sequence: CASSSFSRGGHNEQFF.

This clonotype turned up a few times. The genes are TRBV10-3 and TRBJ2-3; 12 positions match TRBD2. Looked up from germline, CDR1 is ENHRY and CDR2 is SYGVKD. This CDR3 is built from 19 residues. V shed 5 bases and J 0 bases; nucleotides not matched to a gene: 12. CDR3 DNA: TGTGCCATCAGTCTAGCGGGAGGGATCCCGCGGACCAGCACAGATACGCAGTATTTT. Its translation is CAISLAGGIPRTSTDTQYF.

This chain connects TRBV5-4 to TRBJ1-1; D not resolved. This CDR3 is 13 amino acids long. V shed 6 bases and J shed 1 base, with 10 bases lying between them. Germline V gene data show CDR1 as SGHNT and CDR2 as YYREEE (reference sequence). CDR3 protein: CASTLSGNTEAFF. The CDR3 DNA sequence: TGTGCCAGCACCCTCTCAGGGAACACTGAAGCTTTCTTT.

The chain couples TRBV7-9 to TRBJ2-5, with TRBD1 as a possible D gene (5 bases). Germline V CDR1 and CDR2: SEHNR, FQNEAQ (reference sequence). Trimming shortened V by 1 base and J by 4 bases, and 13 bases separated the two germline ends. The CDR3 extends over 15 amino acids. This CDR3 is CASSLGLGEGETQYF. CDR3 coding DNA: TGTGCCAGCAGCTTAGGTCTAGGGGAAGGAGAGACCCAGTACTTC. Full variable domain (missing parts from reference TRBV7-9 and TRBJ2-5): DTGVSQNPRHKITKRGQNVTFRCDPISEHNRLYWYRQTLGQGPEFLTYFQNEAQLEKSRLLSDRFSAERPKGSFSTLEIQRTEQGDSAMYLCASSLGLGEGETQYFGPGTRLLVL.

On this clonotype: At one of its ends the junction is not consistent with the germline gene, which may arise from a read error. DNA for the CDR3: TGTGCCAGCAGTTTAACCCGGGACAGCAATCAGCTCCAGCATTTT. Translated: CASSLTRDSNQLQHF. The chain recombines TRBV27 with TRBJ1-5; 7 positions agree with TRBD1. This CDR3 has 15 residues. Per germline, CDR1 MNHEY and CDR2 SMNVEV (reference sequence).

CDR3 sequence (DNA): TGCAGTGCAGGGGGAGGGACAGAAGCTTTCTTT. This gives the protein CSAGGGTEAFF. V usage is TRBV20-1 and J usage is TRBJ1-1; a weak D match, TRBD1 (6 bases). Trimming cost V 6 bases and J 8 bases, with 13 bases left between them. CDR1 DFQATT and CDR2 SNEGSKA come from the germline V gene (reference sequence). This CDR3 region has 11 residues.

This clonotype was seen repeatedly, ten times or more. The chain couples TRBV7-2 to TRBJ1-1; 7 positions agree with TRBD1. In germline, CDR1 is SGHTA, CDR2 FQGNSA. With V trimmed by 1 base and J by 5 bases, 4 bases remained unmatched. The CDR3 spans 14 residues. CDR3 nucleotides: TGTGCCAGCAGCTTAGAGGGGGCGCGGACTGAAGCTTTCTTT. It codes for CASSLEGARTEAFF.

This clonotype was detected a few times. The chain is built from TRBV5-1 and TRBJ1-6; a possible D gene is TRBD1 (6 bases). Trimming stripped 4 bases from V and 14 bases from J, with 19 bases between. CDR1 is SGHRS, CDR2 YFSETQ, per germline. The CDR3 sequence is 14 residues long. CDR3 sequence: CASSIGTNDASLHF. CDR3 in DNA: TGCGCCAGCAGCATCGGGACAAATGATGCATCCCTCCACTTT.

This clonotype was seen a handful of times. The chain uses TRBV6-2 or TRBV6-3 and TRBJ2-5, with 9 nucleotides matching TRBD2. The germline CDR1 and CDR2 sequences are MNHEY and SVGEGT. V was clipped by 5 bases and J by 5 bases; unmatched bases: 15. The length of the CDR3 is 17 residues. CDR3 in amino acids: CASSTTRLAGVQETQYF. CDR3 nucleotide sequence: TGTGCCAGCAGTACGACTCGCTTAGCGGGAGTTCAGGAGACCCAGTACTTC.

The chain employs TRBV18 and TRBJ2-3; no firm D call. The CDR3 is made up of 12 amino acids. Germline V CDR1 and CDR2: KGHSH, LQKENI. The V end was cut by 0 bases, the J end by 11 bases, with 9 bases between. The CDR3 protein is CASSPPLGKQYF. The CDR3 DNA follows: TGTGCCAGCTCACCACCGTTAGGAAAGCAGTATTTT.

The gene calls are TRBV6-1 and TRBJ1-2; D not certain. The CDR3 has 15 amino acids. Per the germline V gene, CDR1 is MNHNS and CDR2 is SASEGT. The V gene lost 4 bases and the J gene lost 4 bases, with 16 bases spanning the gap. The CDR3 is CASSGEDIRGYGYTF. Here the CDR3 DNA reads TGTGCCAGCAGTGGAGAAGACATTCGGGGCTATGGCTACACCTTC.